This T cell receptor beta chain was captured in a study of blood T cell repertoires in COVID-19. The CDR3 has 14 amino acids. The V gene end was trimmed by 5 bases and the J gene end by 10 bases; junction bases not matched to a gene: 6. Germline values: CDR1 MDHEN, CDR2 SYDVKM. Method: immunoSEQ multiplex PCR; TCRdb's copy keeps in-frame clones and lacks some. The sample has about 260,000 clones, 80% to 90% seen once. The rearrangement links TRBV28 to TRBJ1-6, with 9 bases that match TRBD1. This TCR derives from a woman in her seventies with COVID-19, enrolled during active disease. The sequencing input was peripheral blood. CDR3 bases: TGTGCCAGCAGTCTCGGACAGGGGTGGTCACCCCTCCACTTT. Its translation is CASSLGQGWSPLHF.